Each of the 12 T cell receptor beta chains below was sequenced from the same sample in a study of cytomegalovirus exposure and HLA in healthy donors. Primers included in the PCR were 60 Vbeta and 13 Jbeta primers. Some clones are missing from TCRdb's copy, which holds only in-frame ones; the method was immunoSEQ multiplex PCR. The sample includes 100,000 or so clones, about 79% seen only once; the top ten take about 2.8%. Source material: PBMCs. These receptors came from a man aged 50-59 years in good health and CMV-seropositive.

V gene TRBV5-1 combines with J gene TRBJ1-4; a possible D gene is TRBD1 (5 bases). The V end lost 0 bases, the J end lost 5 bases, and 11 bases lay between the germline ends. Germline CDR1 reads SGHRS; CDR2 reads YFSETQ. This CDR3 contains 15 residues. Here the CDR3 DNA reads TGCGCCAGCAGCTTGGAGGGGAGGAGCAATGAAAAACTGTTTTTT. Translation gives CASSLEGRSNEKLFF.

The V and J genes are TRBV2 and TRBJ1-1; D possibly corresponds to TRBD1 (5 bases). The CDR3 is made up of 14 amino acids. Germline values: CDR1 SNHLY, CDR2 FYNNEI. V dropped 6 bases and J dropped 0 bases, with 11 bases sitting between them. In DNA form, the CDR3 reads TGTGCCAGCAGCCTGGGGGAGGTGAACACTGAAGCTTTCTTT. Translation: CASSLGEVNTEAFF.

The chain joins TRBV20-1 to TRBJ1-6; perhaps TRBD1 as D (6 bases). Germline CDR1 is DFQATT and CDR2 is SNEGSKA (reference sequence). CDR3 size: 11 residues. The germline V and J ends were trimmed by 7 bases and 14 bases, with 15 bases remaining between them. The DNA for the CDR3 is TGCAGTGTAACACAGGGCGCCACCCTCCACTTT. Amino acids: CSVTQGATLHF.

V and J are TRBV5-1 and TRBJ2-5; 8 bases map to TRBD2. Near its end, the DNA agrees better with TRBJ2-7, so the J call may be wrong. The germline V gene encodes CDR1 SGHRS and CDR2 YFSETQ. This CDR3 region has 14 residues. The CDR3 here is CASSSGLVGYEQYF. CDR3 in DNA: TGCGCCAGCAGCTCGGGACTAGTAGGCTACGAGCAGTACTTC.

V is TRBV10-3 and J is TRBJ1-2; no clear D. CDR3 length: 14 amino acids. The ends were cut back, 2 bases at V and 4 bases at J, with 11 bases in the middle. Germline V gene data show CDR1 as ENHRY and CDR2 as SYGVKD. The CDR3 DNA reads TGTGCCATCAGTGAGAAAGAGGGTCCCTATGGCTACACCTTC. This translates into CAISEKEGPYGYTF.

This clone was recorded once. The chain is built from TRBV6-6 and TRBJ2-7, with a weak D call TRBD2 (5 bases). V lost 7 bases and J lost 7, with 11 bases in between. Per germline, CDR1 MNHNY and CDR2 SVGAGI (reference sequence). The CDR3 consists of 11 residues. The CDR3 bases are TGTGCCAGCATTTCGTCGGGGGAGCAGTACTTC. Amino acid sequence: CASISSGEQYF.

The chain carries TRBV6-5 and TRBJ2-7; the match to TRBD1 covers 8 bases. The CDR3 runs to 14 residues. Germline CDR1 MNHEY, CDR2 SVGAGI. V gave up 8 bases and J gave up 4 bases; unmatched junction bases: 10. DNA for the CDR3: TGTGCCAGCCGAAGGGACAGGCTGGTGTACGAGCAGTACTTC. Protein product: CASRRDRLVYEQYF.

This clone was found a few times. V is TRBV15 and J is TRBJ1-1; a possible D gene is TRBD1 (6 bases). The germline V and J ends were trimmed by 3 bases and 1 base, with 12 bases remaining between them. In germline, CDR1 is LNHNV, CDR2 YYDKDF (reference sequence). The CDR3 consists of 15 residues. Written as DNA, the CDR3 is TGTGCCACCAGCAGGGGGACATCGGGGAACACTGAAGCTTTCTTT. Amino acid sequence: CATSRGTSGNTEAFF.

V is TRBV25-1 and J is TRBJ1-1; D gene ambiguous. Trimming cost V 3 bases and J 2 bases, with 16 bases left between them. The germline CDR1 and CDR2 sequences are MGHDK and SYGVNS. The CDR3 is made up of 16 amino acids. DNA of the CDR3: TGTGCCAGCAGTGATAGTCCTAGGAGTGGAAACACTGAAGCTTTCTTT. Protein: CASSDSPRSGNTEAFF.

CDR3 sequence (DNA): TGCGCCAGCAGCCCTAGCGGGGGGGTTTCTAGCACAGATACGCAGTATTTT. Protein: CASSPSGGVSSTDTQYF. The chain links TRBV5-1 to TRBJ2-3; TRBD2 matches at 12 bases. V shed 4 bases and J 0 bases; nucleotides not matched to a gene: 6. The CDR3 is 17 amino acids. CDR1 and CDR2 from the germline V gene are SGHRS and YFSETQ.

The chain couples TRBV2 to TRBJ1-1; D not resolved. The CDR3 is 13 residues long. Trimming pared 10 bases from V and 1 base from J, leaving 13 bases between. Germline V lookup: CDR1 SNHLY, CDR2 FYNNEI. CDR3 sequence: CATLALPNTEAFF. The CDR3, as DNA: TGTGCCACCCTGGCCCTTCCGAACACTGAAGCTTTCTTT.

The chain joins TRBV5-1 to TRBJ1-1; TRBD1 matches 10 bases. Germline V lookup: CDR1 SGHRS, CDR2 YFSETQ. The V and J ends lost 2 bases and 3 bases, in that order; junction bases with no gene match: 4. The CDR3 has 15 amino acids. CDR3 in DNA: TGCGCCAGCAGCTTTTATGGGACAGGGGACACTGAAGCTTTCTTT. Protein sequence: CASSFYGTGDTEAFF.